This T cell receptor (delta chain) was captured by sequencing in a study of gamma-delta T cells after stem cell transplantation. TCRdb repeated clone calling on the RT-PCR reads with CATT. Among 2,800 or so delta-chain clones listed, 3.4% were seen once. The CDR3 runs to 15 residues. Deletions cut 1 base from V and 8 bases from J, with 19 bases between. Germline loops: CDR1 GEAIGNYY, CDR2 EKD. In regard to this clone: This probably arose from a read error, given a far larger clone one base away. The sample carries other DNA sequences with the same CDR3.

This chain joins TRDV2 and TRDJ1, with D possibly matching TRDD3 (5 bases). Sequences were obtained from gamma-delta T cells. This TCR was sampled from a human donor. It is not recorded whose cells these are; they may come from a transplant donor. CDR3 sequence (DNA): TGTGCCTGTGACACGCTTGAAGGGGGGCCCCCGAAACTCATCTTT. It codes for CACDTLEGGPPKLIF.